One sample yielded the 32 T cell receptor beta chains listed below, sequenced in a study of Ad26.COV2.S vaccination and SARS-CoV-2 variants. Noted treatment: 15 to 20 received Ad26.COV2.S at low or high dose, single or two shots; several received placebo; per-sample allocation not given. Collection of the samples took place on day 63 after the first injection of vaccine or placebo. This table comes from immunoSEQ multiplex PCR, and its TCRdb copy is limited to in-frame clones, with some not included. The sample lists approximately 410,000 clones, roughly 88% occurring once. The sequencing here drew on peripheral blood, taken in a trial of Ad26.COV2.S vaccine versus placebo. Every receptor here comes from a person aged 18-60 years who received the Ad26.COV2.S COVID-19 vaccine or a placebo.

This rearrangement joins TRBV7-9 to TRBJ2-2, with D unresolved. V lost 0 bases, J lost 1 base, and 9 bases lay in between. Germline V CDR1 and CDR2: SEHNR, FQNEAQ (reference sequence). This CDR3 contains 16 residues. DNA of the CDR3: TGTGCCAGCAGCTTAGCGAATGGGCAGAACACCGGGGAGCTGTTTTTT. The encoded protein is CASSLANGQNTGELFF. The whole variable domain, filled in from reference TRBV7-9 and TRBJ2-2, reads DTGVSQNPRHKITKRGQNVTFRCDPISEHNRLYWYRQTLGQGPEFLTYFQNEAQLEKSRLLSDRFSAERPKGSFSTLEIQRTEQGDSAMYLCASSLANGQNTGELFFGEGSRLTVL.

The V call is TRBV5-6, the J call TRBJ2-7; D is possibly TRBD2 (6 bases). The CDR3 has 14 amino acids. CDR1 and CDR2 (germline): SGHDT, YYEEEE. Trimming stripped 1 base from V and 2 bases from J, with 10 bases between. CDR3 amino acids: CASSLPGGPYEQYF. CDR3 nucleotides: TGTGCCAGCAGCTTGCCCGGGGGTCCCTACGAGCAGTACTTC.

This chain connects TRBV27 to TRBJ2-7, with 8 bases aligning to TRBD1. Trimming at V came to 5 bases and at J to 5 bases, leaving 8 bases not matched to a gene. The CDR3 runs 14 residues. CDR1 and CDR2 from the germline V gene are MNHEY and SMNVEV (reference sequence). CDR3 sequence reads: CASSPDRVGNEQYF. CDR3 nucleotide sequence: TGTGCCAGCAGTCCGGACAGGGTAGGAAACGAGCAGTACTTC.

The chain is built from TRBV7-3 and TRBJ2-3; a weak D match, TRBD1 (5 bases). In germline, CDR1 is SGHTA, CDR2 FQGTGA. V lost 5 bases, J lost 0 bases, and 9 bases lay in between. The CDR3 is 14 amino acids. The CDR3 region has the DNA TGTGCCAGCAGCCCCCAGGGAAGCACAGATACGCAGTATTTT. Translated: CASSPQGSTDTQYF.

The chain employs TRBV9 and TRBJ1-2; possibly TRBD1 for D (5 bases). Germline CDR1 reads SGDLS; CDR2 reads YYNGEE. The CDR3 is 15 residues long. V lost 1 base and J 6 bases, leaving 16 bases between the germline ends. This CDR3 is CASSVNFGGDHGYTF. The CDR3 nucleotides read TGTGCCAGCAGCGTAAACTTCGGGGGTGATCATGGCTACACCTTC.

The CDR3 DNA is TGCGCCAGCAGCCCGCCCCTGTTGGGGGGAAAGAAATACAATGAGCAGTTCTTC. Translation: CASSPPLLGGKKYNEQFF. The chain joins TRBV5-1 to TRBJ2-1; tentative D call: TRBD2 (6 bases). Germline CDR1 SGHRS, CDR2 YFSETQ. The length of the CDR3 is 18 residues. V lost 4 bases and J lost 4, with 24 bases in between.

CDR3 nucleotides: TGTGCCAGCAGCCAGGACGGGACTAGCGGGACCAGCACAGATACGCAGTATTTT. Translating it yields CASSQDGTSGTSTDTQYF. This chain connects TRBV5-6 to TRBJ2-3, with TRBD2 identical over 13 bases. There are 18 residues in the CDR3. J lost 0 bases, V lost 4 bases, and 8 bases had no gene match. Germline V CDR1 and CDR2: SGHDT, YYEEEE.

A single count supports this clone. The chain uses TRBV4-3 and TRBJ1-5, with D tentatively TRBD1 (6 bases). Germline loops: CDR1 LGHNA, CDR2 YSLEER. Trimming shortened V by 2 bases and J by 7 bases, and 9 bases separated the two germline ends. This CDR3 region has 13 residues. This chain's CDR3 is CASSQRGGQPQHF. Written as DNA, the CDR3 is TGCGCCAGCAGCCAAAGGGGGGGCCAGCCCCAGCATTTT.

This chain joins TRBV19 and TRBJ2-7, with D uncertain. The germline CDR1 and CDR2 sequences are LNHDA and SQIVND (reference sequence). This CDR3 has 12 amino acids. With 3 bases removed from V and 6 bases from J, the gap between germline ends came to 9 bases. The CDR3 protein is CASSIDRSEQYF. The DNA of the CDR3 is TGTGCCAGTAGTATCGATCGCTCCGAGCAGTACTTC.

The V and J genes are TRBV9 and TRBJ1-4; D is perhaps TRBD1 (5 bases). This CDR3 is built from 16 residues. Germline V gives CDR1 SGDLS, CDR2 YYNGEE. Trimming shortened V by 0 bases and J by 2 bases, and 11 bases separated the two germline ends. Here the CDR3 reads CASSVGYRGTNEKLFF. The CDR3 DNA reads as TGTGCCAGCAGCGTAGGTTATCGGGGCACTAATGAAAAACTGTTTTTT.

The chain links TRBV9 to TRBJ1-3; 7 nucleotides match TRBD1. Trimming removed 2 bases from V and 2 bases from J; junction bases left unmatched: 4. The CDR3 loop spans 15 amino acids. Germline assignment: CDR1 SGDLS and CDR2 YYNGEE. The DNA for the CDR3 is TGTGCCAGCAGCGTCGACACAGGGGCTGGAAACACCATATATTTT. Amino acid sequence: CASSVDTGAGNTIYF.

The chain has TRBV7-9 and TRBJ2-7; 9 nucleotides match TRBD1. Per germline, CDR1 SEHNR and CDR2 FQNEAQ (reference sequence). The ends lost 3 bases at V and 3 bases at J; junction bases unmatched: 6. This CDR3 region has 15 residues. The CDR3 coding sequence is TGTGCCAGCAGCTTCCCAGGGGACAGGGTCTACGAGCAGTACTTC. Protein: CASSFPGDRVYEQYF.

V usage is TRBV5-1 and J usage is TRBJ2-7; D gene unclear. The CDR3 covers 14 residues. Looked up from germline, CDR1 is SGHRS and CDR2 is YFSETQ. V was cut by 4 bases and J by 0 bases, with 11 bases left in between. The CDR3 here is CASSPLSSSYEQYF. CDR3 coding DNA: TGCGCCAGCAGCCCCCTTTCAAGCTCCTACGAGCAGTACTTC. Using reference TRBV5-1 and TRBJ2-7 for the parts outside the CDR3, the full variable domain is KAGVTQTPRYLIKTRGQQVTLSCSPISGHRSVSWYQQTPGQGLQFLFEYFSETQRNKGNFPGRFSGRQFSNSRSEMNVSTLELGDSALYLCASSPLSSSYEQYFGPGTRLTVT.

This chain uses TRBV6-1 with TRBJ1-6, with 9 bases fitting TRBD1. J gave up 8 bases and V 2 bases, and 13 bases lay outside the gene matches. Per germline, CDR1 MNHNS and CDR2 SASEGT. The CDR3 consists of 18 residues. CDR3: CASSEMLTGQGVYSPLHF. The CDR3 bases are TGTGCCAGCAGTGAAATGTTAACGGGACAGGGAGTTTATTCACCCCTCCACTTT.

This chain links TRBV2 with TRBJ1-6, with no clear D. Between the trimmed V and J ends, which lost 6 bases and 0 bases, there was a span of 12 bases. Germline assignment: CDR1 SNHLY and CDR2 FYNNEI. The CDR3 runs 16 residues. DNA of the CDR3: TGTGCCAGCAGGATTACAGCGAGCTCCTATAATTCACCCCTCCACTTT. Amino acids: CASRITASSYNSPLHF.

This chain connects TRBV18 to TRBJ1-4, with D uncertain. Trimming took off 4 bases at V and 7 bases at J, with 13 bases between the two ends. The CDR3 has 14 residues. Germline loops: CDR1 KGHSH, CDR2 LQKENI. For the CDR3, the DNA is TGTGCCAGCTCACTGGGAGTTATGAGTGAAAAACTGTTTTTT. Translating gives CASSLGVMSEKLFF.

The rearrangement joins TRBV3-1 (or the pseudogene TRBV3-2) to TRBJ2-3; 7 bases align to TRBD2. Germline V gene lookup returns CDR1 LGHDT and CDR2 YNNKEL (reference sequence). The CDR3 length is 17 residues. V shed 4 bases, J shed 5 bases, and the junction held 15 bases outside the gene matches. The CDR3 coding sequence is TGTGCCAGCAGCCTCATACGACCGGGACTAAGTTTAGATACGCAGTATTTT. Protein: CASSLIRPGLSLDTQYF.

The chain uses TRBV19 and TRBJ1-2; D unresolved. Germline lookup yields CDR1 LNHDA and CDR2 SQIVND (reference sequence). The ends were cut back, 4 bases at V and 7 bases at J, with 19 bases in the middle. This CDR3 spans 15 amino acids. In DNA, the CDR3 is TGTGCCAGTAGTAGCTACGACAAGGGCCATCTTGGCTACACCTTC. This gives the protein CASSSYDKGHLGYTF.

This chain uses TRBV29-1 with TRBJ2-5, with 8 nucleotides matching TRBD2. The germline gives CDR1 SQVTM, CDR2 ANQGSEA. The CDR3 is 15 residues long. V trimming: 4 bases; J trimming: 0 bases; junction bases outside the gene matches: 7. CDR3 DNA sequence: TGCAGCGTTGTTTTAGGAGCGGGGGACCAAGAGACCCAGTACTTC. This codes for CSVVLGAGDQETQYF.

The chain joins TRBV30 to TRBJ2-5; D is uncertain. There are 13 residues in the CDR3. Trimming removed 0 bases at V and 1 base at J, with 6 bases between. Germline V CDR1 and CDR2: GTSNPN, SVGIG (reference sequence). As DNA, the CDR3 is TGTGCCTGGAGTGTTGCTACCCAAGAGACCCAGTACTTC. Its protein is CAWSVATQETQYF.

The chain joins TRBV5-1 to TRBJ2-5; D remains unclear. Germline-derived CDR1 and CDR2 are SGHRS and YFSETQ. V lost 4 bases, J lost 1 base, and 11 bases lay in between. The CDR3 is 14 residues long. Here the CDR3 DNA reads TGCGCCAGCAGCACCGGTGGTTCCCAAGAGACCCAGTACTTC. Its translation: CASSTGGSQETQYF.

The chain has TRBV28 and TRBJ1-3; a possible D gene is TRBD1 (5 bases). The CDR3 consists of 15 residues. The V end was cut by 3 bases, the J end by 0 bases, with 9 bases between. Germline V CDR1 and CDR2: MDHEN, SYDVKM. For the CDR3, the DNA is TGTGCCAGCAGTTTGGGGGGACTCTCTGGAAACACCATATATTTT. It encodes CASSLGGLSGNTIYF.

This rearrangement joins TRBV20-1 to TRBJ2-5; no firm D call. The CDR3 consists of 11 residues. Germline V gene lookup returns CDR1 DFQATT and CDR2 SNEGSKA (reference sequence). V was pared by 0 bases and J by 5 bases, with 4 bases between. The CDR3 nucleotides are TGCAGTGCTAGAGAGGGGGAGACCCAGTACTTC. Its protein product is CSAREGETQYF.

The chain couples TRBV28 to TRBJ1-5, with TRBD1 matching over 10 bases. Trimming took 5 bases from V and 3 from J; bases not matched to a gene: 7. Germline V CDR1 and CDR2: MDHEN, SYDVKM. The CDR3 runs 16 residues. In DNA form, the CDR3 reads TGTGCCAGCAGTCCCGAGACAGGGGGCTCCAATCAGCCCCAGCATTTT. It codes for CASSPETGGSNQPQHF.

V usage is TRBV6-5 and J usage is TRBJ2-7, with TRBD1 identical over 7 bases. Looked up from germline, CDR1 is MNHEY and CDR2 is SVGAGI. Trimming cost V 5 bases and J 3 bases; bases outside gene matches: 7. The CDR3 has 14 residues. CDR3 in amino acids: CASSPNRGRYEQYF. The CDR3 DNA follows: TGTGCCAGCAGTCCAAACAGGGGACGCTACGAGCAGTACTTC.

The V gene is TRBV28, the J gene TRBJ2-7; 11 bases align to TRBD1. The V segment lost 0 bases and the J segment 3 bases; nucleotides outside the gene matches: 4. The CDR3 spans 16 residues. Germline V gene lookup returns CDR1 MDHEN and CDR2 SYDVKM. CDR3 loop: CASSLWSGTGGYEQYF. The CDR3 nucleotides read TGTGCCAGCAGTTTATGGTCCGGGACAGGGGGCTACGAGCAGTACTTC.

This chain links TRBV14 with TRBJ2-7; TRBD1 or TRBD2 may be the D gene (6 bases each). This CDR3 spans 13 amino acids. Germline V CDR1 and CDR2: SGHDN, FVKESK. V was clipped by 8 bases and J by 4 bases, with 15 bases between them. CDR3 DNA sequence: TGTGCCAGCCGTCCCGGAGGGGGGTACGAGCAGTACTTC. Translating it yields CASRPGGGYEQYF.

The V call is TRBV28, the J call TRBJ2-1; 12 nucleotides agree with TRBD1. V lost 8 bases and J lost 7; bases outside the gene matches: 15. Germline V gene sequence: CDR1 MDHEN, CDR2 SYDVKM. This CDR3 has 17 amino acids. In DNA form, the CDR3 reads TGTGCCAGCCCGAGGGACAGGGGGCTACCGGTAGGGAATGAGCAGTTCTTC. It yields the protein CASPRDRGLPVGNEQFF.

This chain uses TRBV5-1 with TRBJ2-7; 8 positions agree with TRBD1. The CDR3 consists of 13 residues. V lost 6 bases, J lost 2 bases, and 4 bases stayed unmatched. In germline, CDR1 is SGHRS, CDR2 YFSETQ. CDR3 DNA: TGCGCCAGCACCAGACAGGGGACCTACGAGCAGTACTTC. Amino acid sequence: CASTRQGTYEQYF.

The rearrangement joins TRBV30 to TRBJ1-5; a possible D gene is TRBD1 (6 bases). The CDR3 consists of 17 residues. Germline CDR1 and CDR2: GTSNPN and SVGIG (reference sequence). V was shortened by 0 bases and J by 1 base, with 16 bases between the two germline ends. The CDR3 reads CAWSVGYGRGSNQPQHF. The CDR3 nucleotides are TGTGCCTGGAGTGTAGGATATGGCAGGGGAAGCAATCAGCCCCAGCATTTT.

The chain joins TRBV7-9 to TRBJ2-1; TRBD1 is a possible D gene (5 bases). Germline CDR1 and CDR2: SEHNR and FQNEAQ (reference sequence). V was trimmed by 5 bases and J by 8 bases, leaving 19 bases between them. The CDR3 consists of 15 residues. CDR3 DNA: TGTGCCAGCAGCGCACGCCCCCAAGGGGTAGATGAGCAGTTCTTC. This gives the protein CASSARPQGVDEQFF.

Only a few counts were recorded for this clone. One junction end disagrees with the germline gene, perhaps due to a read error. The chain employs TRBV7-7 and TRBJ2-2; 13 bases match TRBD2. The CDR3 spans 16 residues. Germline lookup yields CDR1 SSHAT and CDR2 FNYEAQ (reference sequence). CDR3 DNA sequence: TGTGCTAGCAGCCGACTAGCGGGGGGCGGCACCGGGGAGCTGTTTTTT. Translating gives CASSRLAGGGTGELFF.